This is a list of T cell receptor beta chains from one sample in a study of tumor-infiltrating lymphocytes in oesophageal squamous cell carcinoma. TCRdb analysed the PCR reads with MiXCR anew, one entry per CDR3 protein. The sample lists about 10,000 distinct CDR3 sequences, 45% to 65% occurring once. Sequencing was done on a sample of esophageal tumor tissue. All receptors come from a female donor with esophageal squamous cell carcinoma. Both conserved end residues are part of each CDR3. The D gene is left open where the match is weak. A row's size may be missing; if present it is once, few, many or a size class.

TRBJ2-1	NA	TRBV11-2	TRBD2	CASSPTGGHSSYNEQFF	TGTGCCAGCAGCCCCACGGGAGGGCACTCCTCCTACAATGAGCAGTTCTTC
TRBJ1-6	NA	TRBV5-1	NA	CASSGGTGAFYNEQYF	TGCGCCAGCAGCGGTGGTACTGGGGCGTTTTACAATGAGCAGTACTTT
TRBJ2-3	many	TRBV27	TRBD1	CAASGTAAQYF	TGTGCCGCCTCCGGGACAGCAGCGCAGTATTTT
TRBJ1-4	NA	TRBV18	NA	CASSPPGAEKLFF	TGTGCCAGCTCACCACCGGGCGCTGAAAAACTGTTTTTT
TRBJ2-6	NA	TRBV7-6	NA	CASSLPVGAVSGANVLTF	TGTGCCAGCAGCTTACCAGTAGGGGCTGTCTCTGGGGCCAACGTCCTGACTTTC
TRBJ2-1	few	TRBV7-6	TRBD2	CASSSEGTILYNEQFF	TGTGCCAGCAGCTCCGAGGGGACTATCCTCTACAATGAGCAGTTCTTC
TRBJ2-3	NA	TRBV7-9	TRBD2	CASSRTSGGAFIDTQYF	TGTGCCAGCAGCCGGACTAGCGGGGGGGCTTTTATAGATACGCAGTATTTT
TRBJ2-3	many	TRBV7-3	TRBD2	CASSSAGGGELYF	TGTGCCAGCAGCTCTGCGGGAGGTGGGGAGCTGTATTTT
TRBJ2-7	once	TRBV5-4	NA	CASSLTFFDYNEQYF	TGTGCCAGCAGCTTGACTTTCTTCGATTACAATGAGCAGTACTTC
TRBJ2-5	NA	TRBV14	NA	CASSPFSAGSEQYF	TGTGCCAGCAGCCCCTTCTCAGCCGGGAGTGAGCAGTACTTC
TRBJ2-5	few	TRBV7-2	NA	CASSFPPRGRGNRQETQYF	TGTGCCAGCAGCTTCCCCCCGCGTGGTAGAGGGAACCGTCAAGAGACCCAGTACTTC
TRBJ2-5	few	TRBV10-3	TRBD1	CAIGGQGKETQYF	TGTGCCATCGGGGGACAGGGAAAAGAGACCCAGTACTTC
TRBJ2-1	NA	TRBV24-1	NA	CATSGEDRTREQFF	TGTGCCACCAGTGGGGAGGACAGGACACGGGAGCAGTTCTTC
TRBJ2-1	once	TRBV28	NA	CASRGTGSGSYNEQFF	TGTGCCAGCAGGGGTACAGGGTCGGGCTCCTACAATGAGCAGTTCTTC
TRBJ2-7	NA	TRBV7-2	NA	CASSSVDSGSYEQYF	TGTGCCAGCAGCTCCGTCGACTCTGGCTCCTACGAGCAGTACTTC
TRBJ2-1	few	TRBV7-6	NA	CASSLNEGWLNEQFF	TGTGCCAGCAGCCTAAACGAGGGTTGGTTAAATGAGCAGTTCTTC
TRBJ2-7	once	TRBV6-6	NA	CASSYVGRLSGPLEQYF	TGTGCCAGCAGTTACGTCGGCAGGCTTTCCGGACCCCTCGAGCAGTACTTC
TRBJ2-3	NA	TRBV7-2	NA	CASSFGRTDTQYF	TGTGCCAGCAGCTTCGGCCGCACAGATACGCAGTATTTT
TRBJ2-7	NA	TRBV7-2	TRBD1	CASSQAGQGLGEQYF	TGTGCCAGCAGCCAGGCGGGACAGGGGCTAGGTGAGCAGTACTTC
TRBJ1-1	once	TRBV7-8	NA	CASSEGLTEAFF	TGTGCCAGCAGCGAGGGGCTCACTGAAGCTTTCTTT
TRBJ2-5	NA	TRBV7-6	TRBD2	CASSLLAGGLNEQYF	TGTGCTAGCAGCTTATTAGCGGGGGGCCTAAATGAGCAGTACTTC
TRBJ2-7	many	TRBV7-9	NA	CASSSNRKPGHEQYF	TGTGCCAGCAGCTCCAACCGAAAACCCGGGCATGAGCAGTACTTC
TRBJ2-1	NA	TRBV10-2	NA	CASTNFWETNEQFF	TGCGCCAGCACTAATTTTTGGGAGACCAATGAGCAGTTCTTC
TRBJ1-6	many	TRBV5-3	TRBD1	CARSLISGGVYNSPLHF	TGTGCCAGAAGCTTGATTTCAGGGGGGGTCTATAATTCACCCCTCCACTTT
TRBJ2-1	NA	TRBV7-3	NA	CASSPVASAYNEQFF	TGTGCCAGCAGCCCCGTGGCTAGCGCCTACAATGAGCAGTTCTTC
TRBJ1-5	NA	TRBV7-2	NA	CASTLHLNQPQHF	TGTGCCAGCACCCTCCACCTAAATCAGCCCCAGCATTTT
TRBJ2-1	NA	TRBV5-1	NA	CASSLAGQGYYNEQFF	TGCGCCAGCAGCTTGGCCGGGCAGGGTTACTACAATGAGCAGTTCTTC
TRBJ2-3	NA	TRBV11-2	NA	CASSLPTGKDTDTQYF	TGTGCCAGCAGCTTACCCACAGGGAAGGACACAGATACGCAGTATTTT
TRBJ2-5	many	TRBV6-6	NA	CASSYSGGGETQYF	TGTGCCAGCAGTTACTCGGGGGGAGGAGAGACCCAGTACTTC
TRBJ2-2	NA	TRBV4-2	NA	CASSQLWEDTGELFF	TGTGCCAGCAGCCAACTCTGGGAGGACACCGGGGAGCTGTTTTTT
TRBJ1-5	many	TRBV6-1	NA	CASKSSGINQPQHF	TGTGCCAGCAAGTCTTCCGGTATCAATCAGCCCCAGCATTTT
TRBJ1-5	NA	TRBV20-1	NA	CSARDRWSNQPQHF	TGCAGTGCTAGAGACCGATGGAGCAATCAGCCCCAGCATTTT
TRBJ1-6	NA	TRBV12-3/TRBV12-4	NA	CASSFRYEAYEQYF	TGTGCCAGCAGTTTCAGATATGAGGCCTACGAGCAGTACTTT
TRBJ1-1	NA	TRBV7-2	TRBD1	CASRGQSTNTEAFF	TGTGCCAGCAGGGGACAGTCTACGAACACTGAAGCTTTCTTT
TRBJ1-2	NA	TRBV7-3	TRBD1	CASSLKQGGRNVNTF	TGTGCCAGCAGCTTGAAACAGGGGGGTCGGAATGTTAACACCTTC
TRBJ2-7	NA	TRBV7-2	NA	CASSFSRQTSGEQYF	TGTGCCAGCAGCTTTAGTCGTCAAACTTCGGGCGAGCAGTACTTC
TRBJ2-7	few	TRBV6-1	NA	CASSLGNEQYF	TGTGCCAGCAGTCTCGGCAATGAGCAGTACTTC
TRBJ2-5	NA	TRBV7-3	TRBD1	CASSPPRPGQGSPQETQYF	TGTGCCAGCAGCCCCCCAAGACCGGGACAGGGCAGCCCCCAAGAGACCCAGTACTTC
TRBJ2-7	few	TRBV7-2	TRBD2	CASSLGLLAGATKQYF	TGTGCCAGCAGCTTAGGACTACTAGCGGGAGCTACTAAGCAGTACTTC
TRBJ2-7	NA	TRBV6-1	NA	CVPLAEQYF	TGTGTTCCTTTGGCCGAGCAGTACTTC
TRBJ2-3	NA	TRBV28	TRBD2	CASTQLAGASTDTQYF	TGTGCCAGCACCCAGCTAGCGGGGGCTAGCACAGATACGCAGTATTTT
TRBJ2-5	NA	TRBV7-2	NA	CASSLSETQYF	TGTGCCAGCAGCTTATCCGAGACCCAGTACTTC
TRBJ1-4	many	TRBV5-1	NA	CASSLALGKGEKLFF	TGCGCCAGCAGCTTGGCTTTGGGGAAGGGGGAAAAACTGTTTTTT
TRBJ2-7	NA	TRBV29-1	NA	CSVEGSTYEQYF	TGCAGCGTTGAGGGGTCGACCTACGAGCAGTACTTC
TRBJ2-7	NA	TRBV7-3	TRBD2	CASSSSLAGDAYNEQYF	TGTGCCAGCAGCTCCTCATTAGCGGGAGATGCCTACAATGAGCAGTACTTC
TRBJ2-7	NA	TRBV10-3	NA	CAISDGLVLHEQYF	TGTGCCATCAGTGACGGGTTGGTGCTCCACGAGCAGTACTTC
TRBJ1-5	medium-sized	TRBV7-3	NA	CASSFLGLPYSNQPQHF	TGTGCCAGCAGCTTTCTTGGGCTCCCTTATAGCAATCAGCCCCAGCATTTT
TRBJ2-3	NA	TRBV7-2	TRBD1	CASSRTGTVDTQYF	TGTGCCAGCAGCCGGACAGGAACTGTAGATACGCAGTATTTT
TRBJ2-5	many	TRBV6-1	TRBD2	CATRSGISYNEQYF	TGTGCCACCCGGAGCGGGATTAGCTACAATGAGCAGTACTTC
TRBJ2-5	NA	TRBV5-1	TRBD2	CASSRTLAGGPGETQYF	TGCGCCAGCAGCCGAACTCTAGCGGGAGGGCCAGGGGAGACCCAGTACTTC
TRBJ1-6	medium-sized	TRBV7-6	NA	CASSGTSNSPLHF	TGTGCCAGCAGCGGGACATCTAATTCACCCCTCCACTTT
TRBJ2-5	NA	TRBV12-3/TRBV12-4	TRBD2	CASSLGTSEKETQYF	TGTGCCAGCAGTTTAGGGACTAGCGAAAAAGAGACCCAGTACTTC
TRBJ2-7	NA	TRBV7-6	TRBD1	CASSFGQGVLEQYF	TGTGCCAGCAGCTTTGGACAGGGGGTTCTCGAGCAGTACTTC
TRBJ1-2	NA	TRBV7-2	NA	CASRWMQSGYTF	TGTGCCAGCAGGTGGATGCAGAGTGGCTACACCTTC